This paragraph reports one T cell receptor (beta chain). Its antigen is not identified. The sample originates from a study of cytomegalovirus exposure and HLA in healthy donors. Findings and limits, study-wide: Some V segments could not be told apart, so they were left out, TRBV6-2 and TRBV6-3 among them.

A multiplex PCR was run with 60 Vbeta primers and 13 Jbeta primers. Some clones are missing from TCRdb's copy, which holds only in-frame ones; the method was immunoSEQ multiplex PCR. The sample yields 180,000 or so clones, about 79% seen once. Per the germline V gene, CDR1 is SEHNR and CDR2 is FQNEAQ (reference sequence). The CDR3 covers 15 residues. V shed 6 bases, J shed 0 bases, and the junction held 8 bases outside the gene matches. Sample: PBMCs. This sequence was found in a boy between 2 and 10 years old in good health and CMV-seronegative. The J gene is TRBJ2-7, the V gene TRBV7-9; 7 bases align to TRBD1. In DNA form, the CDR3 reads TGTGCCAGCAGTTTTGACAGGGCCTCCTCCTACGAGCAGTACTTC. The encoded protein is CASSFDRASSYEQYF.